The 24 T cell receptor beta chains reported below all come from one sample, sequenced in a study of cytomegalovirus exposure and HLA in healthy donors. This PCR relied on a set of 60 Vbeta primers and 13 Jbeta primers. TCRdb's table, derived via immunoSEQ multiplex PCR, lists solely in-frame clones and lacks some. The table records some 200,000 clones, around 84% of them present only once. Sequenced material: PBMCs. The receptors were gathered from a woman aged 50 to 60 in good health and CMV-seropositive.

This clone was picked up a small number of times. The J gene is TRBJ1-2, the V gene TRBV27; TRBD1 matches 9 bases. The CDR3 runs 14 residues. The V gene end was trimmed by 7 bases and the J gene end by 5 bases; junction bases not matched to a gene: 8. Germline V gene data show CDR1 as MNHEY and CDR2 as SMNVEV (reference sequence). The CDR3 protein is CASNTGGWWYGYTF. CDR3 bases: TGTGCCAGCAATACAGGGGGCTGGTGGTATGGCTACACCTTC.

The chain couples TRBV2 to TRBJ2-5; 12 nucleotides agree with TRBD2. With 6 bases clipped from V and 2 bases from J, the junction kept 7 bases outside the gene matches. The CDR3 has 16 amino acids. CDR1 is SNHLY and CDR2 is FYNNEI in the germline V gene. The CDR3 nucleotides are TGTGCCAGCAGAAACCCTAGCGGGGGGGGACAAGAGACCCAGTACTTC. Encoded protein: CASRNPSGGGQETQYF. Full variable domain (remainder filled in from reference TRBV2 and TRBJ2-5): EPEVTQTPSHQVTQMGQEVILRCVPISNHLYFYWYRQILGQKVEFLVSFYNNEISEKSEIFDDQFSVERPDGSNFTLKIRSTKLEDSAMYFCASRNPSGGGQETQYFGPGTRLLVL.

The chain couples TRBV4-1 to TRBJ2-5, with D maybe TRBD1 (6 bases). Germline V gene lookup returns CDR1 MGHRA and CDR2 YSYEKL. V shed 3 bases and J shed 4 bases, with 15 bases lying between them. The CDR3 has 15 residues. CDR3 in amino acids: CASSHPPGAGETQYF. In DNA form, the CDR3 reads TGCGCCAGCAGCCACCCGCCAGGGGCCGGAGAGACCCAGTACTTC.

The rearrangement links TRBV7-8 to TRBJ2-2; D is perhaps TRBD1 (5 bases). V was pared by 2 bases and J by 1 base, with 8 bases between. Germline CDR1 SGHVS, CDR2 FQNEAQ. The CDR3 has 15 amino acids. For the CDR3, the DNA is TGTGCCAGCAGCTTACAAGGGGTGAACACCGGGGAGCTGTTTTTT. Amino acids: CASSLQGVNTGELFF.

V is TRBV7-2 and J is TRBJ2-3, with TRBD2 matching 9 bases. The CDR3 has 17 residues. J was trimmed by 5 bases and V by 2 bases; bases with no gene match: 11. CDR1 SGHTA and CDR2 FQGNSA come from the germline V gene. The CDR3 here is CASSLTSGGGAVDTQYF. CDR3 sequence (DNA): TGTGCCAGCAGCTTAACATCGGGCGGGGGGGCGGTAGATACGCAGTATTTT.

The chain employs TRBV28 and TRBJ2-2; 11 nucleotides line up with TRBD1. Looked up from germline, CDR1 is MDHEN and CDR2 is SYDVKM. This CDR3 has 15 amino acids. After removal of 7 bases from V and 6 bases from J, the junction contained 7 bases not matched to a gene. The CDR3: CASNRGQGGPGELFF. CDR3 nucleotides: TGTGCCAGCAACCGGGGACAGGGGGGACCCGGGGAGCTGTTTTTT.

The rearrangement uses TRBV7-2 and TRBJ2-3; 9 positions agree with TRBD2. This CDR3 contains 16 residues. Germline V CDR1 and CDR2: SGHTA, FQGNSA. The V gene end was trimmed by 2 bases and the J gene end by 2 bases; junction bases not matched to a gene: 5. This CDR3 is CASSLRRGGVTDTQYF. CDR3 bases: TGTGCCAGCAGCTTAAGGCGGGGGGGCGTCACAGATACGCAGTATTTT. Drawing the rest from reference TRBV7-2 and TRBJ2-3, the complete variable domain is GAGVSQSPSNKVTEKGKDVELRCDPISGHTALYWYRQSLGQGLEFLIYFQGNSAPDKSGLPSDRFSAERTGGSVSTLTIQRTQQEDSAVYLCASSLRRGGVTDTQYFGPGTRLTVL.

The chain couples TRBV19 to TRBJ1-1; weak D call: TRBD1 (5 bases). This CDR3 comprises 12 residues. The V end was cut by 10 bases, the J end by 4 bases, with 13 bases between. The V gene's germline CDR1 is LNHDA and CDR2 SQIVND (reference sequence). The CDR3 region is CATAGFGTEAFF. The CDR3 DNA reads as TGTGCCACCGCAGGGTTTGGCACTGAAGCTTTCTTT. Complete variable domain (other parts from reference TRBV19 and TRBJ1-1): DGGITQSPKYLFRKEGQNVTLSCEQNLNHDAMYWYRQDPGQGLRLIYYSQIVNDFQKGDIAEGYSVSREKKESFPLTVTSAQKNPTAFYLCATAGFGTEAFFGQGTRLTVV.

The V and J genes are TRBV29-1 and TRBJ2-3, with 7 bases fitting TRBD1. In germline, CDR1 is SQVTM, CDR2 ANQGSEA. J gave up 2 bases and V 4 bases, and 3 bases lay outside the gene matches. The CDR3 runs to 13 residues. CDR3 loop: CSVGDRNTDTQYF. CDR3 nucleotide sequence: TGCAGCGTTGGGGACAGAAACACAGATACGCAGTATTTT.

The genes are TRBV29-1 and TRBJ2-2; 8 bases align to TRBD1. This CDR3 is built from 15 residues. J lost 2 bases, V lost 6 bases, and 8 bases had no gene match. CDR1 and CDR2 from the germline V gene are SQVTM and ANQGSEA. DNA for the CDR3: TGCAGCGTCTTGACAGGGGCCCTAAACACCGGGGAGCTGTTTTTT. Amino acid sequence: CSVLTGALNTGELFF.

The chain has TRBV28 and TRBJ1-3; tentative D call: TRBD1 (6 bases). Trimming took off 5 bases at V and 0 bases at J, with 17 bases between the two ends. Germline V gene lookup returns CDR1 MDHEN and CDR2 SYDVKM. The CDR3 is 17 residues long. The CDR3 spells CASSPSTGYLSGNTIYF. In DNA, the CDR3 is TGTGCCAGCAGTCCTTCGACAGGATATCTCTCTGGAAACACCATATATTTT.

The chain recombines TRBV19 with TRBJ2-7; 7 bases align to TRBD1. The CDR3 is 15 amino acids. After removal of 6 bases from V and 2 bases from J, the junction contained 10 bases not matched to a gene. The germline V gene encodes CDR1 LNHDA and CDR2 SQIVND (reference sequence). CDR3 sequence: CASSRYRGQPYEQYF. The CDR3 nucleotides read TGTGCCAGTAGCCGATATAGGGGGCAGCCCTACGAGCAGTACTTC.

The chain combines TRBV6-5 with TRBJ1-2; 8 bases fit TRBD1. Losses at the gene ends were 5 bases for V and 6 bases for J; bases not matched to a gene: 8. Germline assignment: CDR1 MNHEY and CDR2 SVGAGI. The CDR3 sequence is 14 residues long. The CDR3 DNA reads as TGTGCCAGCAGTGTAGGACAGGGTTCCCATGGCTACACCTTC. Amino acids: CASSVGQGSHGYTF.

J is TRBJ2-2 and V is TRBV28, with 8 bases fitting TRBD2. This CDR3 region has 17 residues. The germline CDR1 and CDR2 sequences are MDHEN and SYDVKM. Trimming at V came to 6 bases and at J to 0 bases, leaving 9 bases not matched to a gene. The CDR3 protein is CASSQVGGGPNTGELFF. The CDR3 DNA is TGTGCCAGCAGCCAAGTTGGCGGGGGGCCGAACACCGGGGAGCTGTTTTTT.

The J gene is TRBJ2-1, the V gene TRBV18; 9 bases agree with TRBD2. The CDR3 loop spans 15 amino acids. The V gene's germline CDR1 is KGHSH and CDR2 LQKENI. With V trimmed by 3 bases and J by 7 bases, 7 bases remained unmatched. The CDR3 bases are TGTGCCAGCTCACCCCGAGCGGGGGGCCAAAATGAGCAGTTCTTC. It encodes CASSPRAGGQNEQFF.

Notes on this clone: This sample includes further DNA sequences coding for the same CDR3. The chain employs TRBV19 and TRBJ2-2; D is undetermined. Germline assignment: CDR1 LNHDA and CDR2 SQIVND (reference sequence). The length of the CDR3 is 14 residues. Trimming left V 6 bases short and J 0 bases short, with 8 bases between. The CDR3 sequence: CASRRMTNTGELFF. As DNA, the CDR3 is TGTGCCAGTAGGCGGATGACGAACACCGGGGAGCTGTTTTTT.

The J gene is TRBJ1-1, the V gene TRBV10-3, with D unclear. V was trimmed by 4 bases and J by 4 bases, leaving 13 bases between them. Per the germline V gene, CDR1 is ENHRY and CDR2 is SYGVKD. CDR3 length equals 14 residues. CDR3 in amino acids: CAISARLQSTEAFF. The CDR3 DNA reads TGTGCCATCAGTGCTCGACTTCAGTCCACTGAAGCTTTCTTT.

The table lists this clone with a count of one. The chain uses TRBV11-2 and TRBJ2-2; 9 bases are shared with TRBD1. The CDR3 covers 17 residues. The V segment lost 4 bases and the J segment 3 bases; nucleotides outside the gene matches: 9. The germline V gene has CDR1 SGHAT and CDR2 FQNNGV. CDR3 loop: CASSSPDRGKYTGELFF. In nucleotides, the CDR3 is TGTGCCAGCAGCTCCCCCGACAGGGGGAAGTACACCGGGGAGCTGTTTTTT.

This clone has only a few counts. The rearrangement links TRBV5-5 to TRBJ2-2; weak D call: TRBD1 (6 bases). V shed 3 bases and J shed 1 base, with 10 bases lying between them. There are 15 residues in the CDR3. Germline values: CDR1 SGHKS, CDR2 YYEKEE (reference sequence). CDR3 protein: CASSWDILNTGELFF. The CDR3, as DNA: TGTGCCAGCAGCTGGGACATCCTGAACACCGGGGAGCTGTTTTTT.

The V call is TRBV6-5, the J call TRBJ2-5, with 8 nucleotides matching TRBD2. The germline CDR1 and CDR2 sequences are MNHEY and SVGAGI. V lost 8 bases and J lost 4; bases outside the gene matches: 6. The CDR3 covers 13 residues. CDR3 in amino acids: CASFFAGGETQYF. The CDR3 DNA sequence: TGTGCCAGCTTCTTCGCGGGGGGAGAGACCCAGTACTTC.

The CDR3 DNA reads TGTGCCAGCAGTTCCTACAGGGTCGGGGATCAGCCCCAGCATTTT. It encodes CASSSYRVGDQPQHF. This sequence joins TRBV27 and TRBJ1-5; D perhaps matches TRBD1 (6 bases). The CDR3 length is 15 residues. Germline V gene data show CDR1 as MNHEY and CDR2 as SMNVEV (reference sequence). V lost 4 bases, J lost 5 bases, and 15 bases lay in between.

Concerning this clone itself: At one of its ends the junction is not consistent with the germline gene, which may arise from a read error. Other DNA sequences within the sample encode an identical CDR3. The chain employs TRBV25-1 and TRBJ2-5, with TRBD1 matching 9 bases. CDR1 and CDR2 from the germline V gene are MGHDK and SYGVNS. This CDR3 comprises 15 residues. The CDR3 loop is CASSAWDRVEETQYF. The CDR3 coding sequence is TGTGCCAGCAGTGCGTGGGACAGGGTGGAGGAGACTCAGTACTTC.

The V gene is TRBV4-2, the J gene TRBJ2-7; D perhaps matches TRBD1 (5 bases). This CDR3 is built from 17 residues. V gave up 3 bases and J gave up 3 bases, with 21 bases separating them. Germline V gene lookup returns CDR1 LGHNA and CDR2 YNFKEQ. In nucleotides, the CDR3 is TGTGCCAGCAGCCAGAACCTCCAGGGATCCGTTTACTACGAGCAGTACTTC. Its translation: CASSQNLQGSVYYEQYF.

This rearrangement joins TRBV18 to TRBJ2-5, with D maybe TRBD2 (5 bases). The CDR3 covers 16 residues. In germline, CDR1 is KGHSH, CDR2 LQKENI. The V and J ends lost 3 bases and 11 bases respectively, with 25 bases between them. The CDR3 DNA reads TGTGCCAGCTCACCGGGTCCCCCTCAGATCATTGGGGAGCAGTACTTC. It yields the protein CASSPGPPQIIGEQYF.